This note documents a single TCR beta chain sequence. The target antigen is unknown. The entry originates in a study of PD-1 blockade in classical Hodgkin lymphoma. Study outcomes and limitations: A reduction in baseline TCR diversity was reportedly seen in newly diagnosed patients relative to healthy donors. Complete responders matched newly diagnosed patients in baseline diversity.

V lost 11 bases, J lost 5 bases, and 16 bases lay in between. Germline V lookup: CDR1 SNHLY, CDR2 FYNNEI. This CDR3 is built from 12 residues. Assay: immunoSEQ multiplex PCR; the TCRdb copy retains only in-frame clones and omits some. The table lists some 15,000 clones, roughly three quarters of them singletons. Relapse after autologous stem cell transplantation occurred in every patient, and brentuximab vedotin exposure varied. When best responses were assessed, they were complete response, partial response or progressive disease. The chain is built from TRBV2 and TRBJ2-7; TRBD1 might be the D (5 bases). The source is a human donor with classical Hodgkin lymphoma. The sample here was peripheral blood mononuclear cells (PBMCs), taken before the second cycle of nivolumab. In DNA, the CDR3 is TGTGCCTCCCATACGGACACCAACGAGCAGTACTTC. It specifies CASHTDTNEQYF. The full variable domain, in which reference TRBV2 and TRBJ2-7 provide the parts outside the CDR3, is EPEVTQTPSHQVTQMGQEVILRCVPISNHLYFYWYRQILGQKVEFLVSFYNNEISEKSEIFDDQFSVERPDGSNFTLKIRSTKLEDSAMYFCASHTDTNEQYFGPGTRLTVT.